The clone carrying this T cell receptor beta chain has a count of ten or more. Its antigen is as yet unknown. The sample comes from a study of tumor and adjacent non-tumor tissue in lung cancer. TCRbeta libraries were built with three rounds of nested PCR, modified from ARM-PCR. TCRdb reprocessed the multiplex PCR reads with MiXCR, giving one entry per CDR3 protein. Found here are over 100,000 distinct CDR3 sequences, 62% of them singletons; the top ten hold roughly 19%. Study-level points and caveats: Tumor repertoires had a smaller top 100 clone share than normal lung.

RNA was extracted from bulk tissue without any cell sorting. The normal lung tissue was taken more than 3 cm from the tumor edge. Donors were chemotherapy-naive, newly diagnosed lung cancer surgical patients in China, August–November 2014. V dropped 3 bases and J dropped 5 bases, with 8 bases sitting between them. This CDR3 region has 13 residues. The source of this sequence is a man aged 55 to 70 with non-small cell lung cancer. The chain recombines TRBV12-3 or TRBV12-4 with TRBJ2-4; D is undetermined. Sequencing was done on a sample of distant non-tumor lung tissue. CDR3 amino acids: CASSLPGENIQYF. In nucleotides, the CDR3 is TGTGCCAGCAGTTTGCCTGGGGAAAACATTCAGTACTTC.